Each of the 32 T cell receptor beta chains below was sequenced from the same sample in a study of resident and recirculating memory T cells in vitiligo. Only in-frame clones appear in the TCRdb table, and some are missing; sequencing was by immunoSEQ multiplex PCR. This sample has 39,000 or so clones, with 80% to 95% found just once. Sequenced sample: blood. Every receptor here comes from a male donor with vitiligo.

The chain joins TRBV30 to TRBJ2-2; tentatively, D is TRBD2 (5 bases). This CDR3 contains 16 residues. Germline V gene lookup returns CDR1 GTSNPN and CDR2 SVGIG (reference sequence). Trimming stripped 1 base from V and 1 base from J, with 13 bases between. CDR3 protein: CAWSGLSGLNTGELFF. The CDR3 DNA reads as TGTGCCTGGAGTGGTCTCTCCGGACTGAACACCGGGGAGCTGTTTTTT.

The table lists this clone with a count of one. The chain is built from TRBV5-1 and TRBJ2-7, with 10 bases identical to TRBD1. Per germline, CDR1 SGHRS and CDR2 YFSETQ. CDR3 length: 14 residues. V lost 0 bases to trimming and J lost 3 bases; unmatched junction nucleotides: 0. This CDR3 reads CASSLGTGGYEQYF. CDR3 nucleotides: TGCGCCAGCAGCTTGGGGACAGGGGGCTACGAGCAGTACTTC.

This chain joins TRBV9 and TRBJ2-2, with D possibly being TRBD2 (6 bases). The CDR3 runs to 13 residues. Per the germline V gene, CDR1 is SGDLS and CDR2 is YYNGEE. The V and J ends lost 0 bases and 6 bases respectively, with 6 bases between them. The CDR3 is CASSVVAAGELFF. The CDR3 nucleotides read TGTGCCAGCAGCGTAGTAGCGGCCGGGGAGCTGTTTTTT.

The rearrangement joins TRBV7-9 to TRBJ2-3; perhaps TRBD2 as D (6 bases). Trimming took off 4 bases at V and 5 bases at J, with 19 bases between the two ends. This CDR3 is 16 amino acids long. Per the germline V gene, CDR1 is SEHNR and CDR2 is FQNEAQ (reference sequence). The CDR3 is CASSSLTSMFGDTQYF. The CDR3 DNA is TGTGCCAGCAGCTCCCTGACTAGTATGTTTGGAGATACGCAGTATTTT.

The V and J genes are TRBV25-1 and TRBJ2-4; 10 positions agree with TRBD1. CDR3 length equals 17 residues. Trimming at V came to 1 base and at J to 2 bases, leaving 5 bases not matched to a gene. The germline V gene has CDR1 MGHDK and CDR2 SYGVNS. CDR3 sequence reads: CASSESGTGVTKNIQYF. Here the CDR3 DNA reads TGTGCCAGCAGTGAATCCGGGACAGGGGTGACCAAAAACATTCAGTACTTC.

The chain carries TRBV5-6 and TRBJ2-1, with a weak D call TRBD2 (5 bases). CDR1 and CDR2 (germline): SGHDT, YYEEEE. This CDR3 comprises 14 residues. Deletions cut 4 bases from V and 1 base from J, with 9 bases between. As DNA, the CDR3 is TGTGCCAGCAGCCGACGGGGTTCCTACAATGAGCAGTTCTTC. It is translated as CASSRRGSYNEQFF.

This clone was recorded only once. This chain joins TRBV6-5 and TRBJ1-1; D uncertain. The germline V gene encodes CDR1 MNHEY and CDR2 SVGAGI. This CDR3 is 13 amino acids long. The V gene lost 8 bases and the J gene lost 3 bases, with 13 bases spanning the gap. CDR3 coding DNA: TGTGCCAGCTGGAGGGTGACCGACACTGAAGCTTTCTTT. Its protein is CASWRVTDTEAFF.

The rearrangement links TRBV11-2 to TRBJ1-5, with 8 bases lining up with TRBD1. V trimming: 5 bases; J trimming: 3 bases; junction bases outside the gene matches: 6. Germline loops: CDR1 SGHAT, CDR2 FQNNGV. CDR3 size: 15 residues. In DNA form, the CDR3 reads TGTGCCAGCAGCCCAGACAGGGGCTTCAATCAGCCCCAGCATTTT. This sequence encodes CASSPDRGFNQPQHF.

This clone was seen only once. The chain links TRBV2 to TRBJ2-3, with 12 bases fitting TRBD2. Trimming cost V 3 bases and J 5 bases; bases outside gene matches: 9. In germline, CDR1 is SNHLY, CDR2 FYNNEI. This CDR3 has 17 amino acids. CDR3 DNA sequence: TGTGCCAGCAGTGACCCTCTAGCGGGGGGGCCCTTAGATACGCAGTATTTT. Translating it yields CASSDPLAGGPLDTQYF.

The chain employs TRBV28 and TRBJ2-4, with D maybe TRBD1 (6 bases). The germline CDR1 and CDR2 sequences are MDHEN and SYDVKM. This CDR3 comprises 15 residues. Trimming stripped 2 bases from V and 0 bases from J, with 8 bases between. The CDR3 nucleotides read TGTGCCAGCAGTTTAGGACAGTTAGCCAAAAACATTCAGTACTTC. Protein sequence: CASSLGQLAKNIQYF.

This clone was found once. CDR3 sequence: CAWNEGVSLYEQYF. The DNA for the CDR3 is TGTGCCTGGAATGAGGGGGTTTCCCTCTACGAGCAGTACTTC. The chain recombines TRBV30 with TRBJ2-7; weak D call: TRBD1 (6 bases). CDR1 is GTSNPN, CDR2 SVGIG, per germline (reference sequence). The CDR3 sequence is 14 residues long. V was shortened by 4 bases and J by 3 bases, with 16 bases between the two germline ends. The full variable domain, its missing parts supplied by reference TRBV30 and TRBJ2-7, is SQTIHQWPATLVQPVGSPLSLECTVEGTSNPNLYWYRQAAGRGLQLLFYSVGIGQISSEVPQNLSASRPQDRQFILSSKKLLLSDSGFYLCAWNEGVSLYEQYFGPGTRLTVT.

The genes are TRBV5-1 and TRBJ2-5; D is undetermined. Germline CDR1 SGHRS, CDR2 YFSETQ. The CDR3 is 12 residues long. Between the trimmed V and J ends, which lost 4 bases and 7 bases, there was a span of 11 bases. The CDR3 region has the DNA TGCGCCAGCAGCGATACCCGAGGGACCCAGTACTTC. It specifies CASSDTRGTQYF.

This chain links TRBV7-2 with TRBJ2-2; D gene unclear. The ends were cut back, 6 bases at V and 0 bases at J, with 8 bases in the middle. Germline CDR1 is SGHTA and CDR2 is FQGNSA. This CDR3 is 14 amino acids long. The CDR3 protein is CASRTLPNTGELFF. DNA for the CDR3: TGTGCCAGCAGAACCCTACCGAACACCGGGGAGCTGTTTTTT.

This chain joins TRBV2 and TRBJ1-5, with D perhaps matching TRBD1 (5 bases). CDR1 is SNHLY and CDR2 is FYNNEI in the germline V gene. V gave up 2 bases and J gave up 9 bases, with 17 bases separating them. The CDR3 has 15 amino acids. CDR3 in amino acids: CASSETGLPLGPQHF. CDR3 DNA sequence: TGTGCCAGCAGTGAAACGGGACTCCCCCTGGGGCCCCAGCATTTT.

The chain joins TRBV9 to TRBJ2-3; 16 bases are a match to TRBD2. V was pared by 4 bases and J by 4 bases, with 6 bases of the junction left unmatched. This CDR3 region has 17 residues. CDR1 and CDR2 from the germline V gene are SGDLS and YYNGEE. The CDR3 DNA reads as TGTGCCAGCAGCTTAACCGGGACTAGCGGGGGGGCAGATACGCAGTATTTT. This sequence encodes CASSLTGTSGGADTQYF.

V and J are TRBV6-5 and TRBJ1-3; the D is unclear. The CDR3 is 15 residues long. V lost 1 base to trimming and J lost 0 bases, with 7 bases between them. CDR1 and CDR2 from the germline V gene are MNHEY and SVGAGI. The CDR3 protein is CASSYLRDSGNTIYF. As DNA, the CDR3 is TGTGCCAGCAGTTACTTACGGGACTCTGGAAACACCATATATTTT.

The CDR3 nucleotides are TGCACCAGCAGCCGGGACAGGGAGGACTATGGCTACACCTTC. Translation gives CTSSRDREDYGYTF. The rearrangement uses TRBV1 and TRBJ1-2; TRBD1 reflects the table's D call only, with no check against the DNA. TRBV1 is assigned pseudogene status. This CDR3 comprises 14 residues.

The chain combines TRBV19 with TRBJ1-4; no clear D. The length of the CDR3 is 18 residues. Trimming took off 4 bases at V and 7 bases at J, with 25 bases between the two ends. Germline CDR1 reads LNHDA; CDR2 reads SQIVND (reference sequence). The CDR3 here is CASSTPGVVSLDPEKLFF. CDR3 nucleotides: TGTGCCAGTAGTACCCCGGGAGTAGTATCGTTGGATCCTGAAAAACTGTTTTTT.

This clone was seen a single time. This chain connects TRBV7-8 to TRBJ1-2; no firm D call. Trimming took off 1 base at V and 6 bases at J, with 6 bases between the two ends. The CDR3 runs 12 residues. The germline CDR1 and CDR2 sequences are SGHVS and FQNEAQ. DNA for the CDR3: TGTGCCAGCAGCTTAGGACTCGATGGCTACACCTTC. Translated: CASSLGLDGYTF.

The chain recombines TRBV2 with TRBJ2-5, with D possibly TRBD1 on 5 matching bases. Germline values: CDR1 SNHLY, CDR2 FYNNEI. The V end was cut by 4 bases, the J end by 4 bases, with 10 bases between. The length of the CDR3 is 13 residues. The CDR3 nucleotides read TGTGCCAGCAGTGGCAGGGTAGGAGAGACCCAGTACTTC. Its protein is CASSGRVGETQYF.

The chain carries TRBV19 and TRBJ1-4, with a tentative D call TRBD1 (5 bases). V lost 4 bases and J 7 bases, leaving 16 bases between the germline ends. The CDR3 consists of 15 residues. CDR1 is LNHDA, CDR2 SQIVND, per germline (reference sequence). The CDR3 DNA follows: TGTGCCAGTAGTAACCTCAGGGAAGCCGGTGAAAAACTGTTTTTT. Protein sequence: CASSNLREAGEKLFF.

V gene TRBV6-1 combines with J gene TRBJ2-3; 13 nucleotides line up with TRBD2. Trimming cost V 8 bases and J 2 bases; bases outside gene matches: 4. This CDR3 is 15 amino acids long. The germline V gene encodes CDR1 MNHNS and CDR2 SASEGT. The CDR3 reads CASRLAGGYTDTQYF. CDR3 nucleotide sequence: TGTGCCAGCCGACTAGCGGGGGGTTACACAGATACGCAGTATTTT.

This chain joins TRBV2 and TRBJ1-1, with TRBD1 matching 7 bases. Germline V CDR1 and CDR2: SNHLY, FYNNEI. The junction had 4 bases not matched to a gene; V was cut back by 4 bases and J by 5 bases. The CDR3 loop spans 13 amino acids. This CDR3 is CASSVSGGTEAFF. CDR3 bases: TGTGCCAGCAGTGTATCAGGGGGGACTGAAGCTTTCTTT.

This clone was picked up one time. This chain joins TRBV30 and TRBJ2-5; maybe TRBD1 (5 bases). CDR3 size: 14 residues. Germline-derived CDR1 and CDR2 are GTSNPN and SVGIG (reference sequence). Trimming removed 2 bases at V and 3 bases at J, with 13 bases between. This CDR3 reads CAWSPLSGKETQYF. The CDR3 region has the DNA TGTGCCTGGAGTCCCCTGTCAGGGAAAGAGACCCAGTACTTC.

The chain uses TRBV20-1 and TRBJ1-2, with D unresolved. This CDR3 spans 11 amino acids. Per the germline V gene, CDR1 is DFQATT and CDR2 is SNEGSKA (reference sequence). V was cut by 1 base and J by 7 bases, with 7 bases left in between. The CDR3: CSARGLVGYTF. In DNA, the CDR3 is TGCAGTGCTAGAGGGCTTGTTGGCTACACCTTC.

With respect to this clone: The junction departs from germline at one end; a sequencing error may be responsible. The V gene is TRBV4-1, the J gene TRBJ2-2, with 8 bases aligning to TRBD1. This CDR3 has 15 amino acids. Germline CDR1 and CDR2: MGHRA and YSYEKL. CDR3 in amino acids: CASSQETGEHRGAVF. The CDR3 region has the DNA TGCGCCAGCAGCCAAGAGACAGGGGAACACCGGGGAGCTGTTTTT.

The chain has TRBV25-1 and TRBJ2-5; 7 bases map to TRBD1. The CDR3 is made up of 14 amino acids. The junction had 4 bases not matched to a gene; V was cut back by 2 bases and J by 4 bases. Germline V gene data show CDR1 as MGHDK and CDR2 as SYGVNS. The DNA of the CDR3 is TGTGCCAGCAGTGAAGTCTACAGGGGAGAGACCCAGTACTTC. Translation: CASSEVYRGETQYF.

The chain is built from TRBV20-1 and TRBJ1-1; D remains unclear. The ends were cut back, 6 bases at V and 4 bases at J, with 9 bases in the middle. The V gene's germline CDR1 is DFQATT and CDR2 SNEGSKA (reference sequence). The CDR3 is 11 residues long. For the CDR3, the DNA is TGCAGTGCCCAAGACACCACTGAAGCTTTCTTT. Protein: CSAQDTTEAFF.

V and J are TRBV7-2 and TRBJ2-2; possible D gene TRBD1, 5 bases. Germline CDR1 is SGHTA and CDR2 is FQGNSA. The CDR3 loop spans 14 amino acids. Deletions cut 2 bases from V and 8 bases from J, with 12 bases between. CDR3 nucleotides: TGTGCCAGCAGCTTAAAGACAGATAGGGGGGAGCTGTTTTTT. This encodes CASSLKTDRGELFF.

The chain has TRBV5-1 and TRBJ1-1; possibly TRBD1 for D (6 bases). This CDR3 has 14 amino acids. With 0 bases removed from V and 5 bases from J, the gap between germline ends came to 11 bases. Germline loops: CDR1 SGHRS, CDR2 YFSETQ. The CDR3 here is CASSLEGVVTEAFF. CDR3 sequence (DNA): TGCGCCAGCAGCTTGGAGGGGGTGGTAACTGAAGCTTTCTTT.

The chain combines TRBV5-4 with TRBJ2-7; a weak D match, TRBD2 (7 bases). Germline lookup yields CDR1 SGHNT and CDR2 YYREEE (reference sequence). The CDR3 loop spans 14 amino acids. The germline V and J ends were trimmed by 2 bases and 9 bases, with 18 bases remaining between them. The CDR3 DNA reads TGTGCCAGCAGCTTTTCCGGGGGGCCTTCCGGGCAGTACTTC. This sequence encodes CASSFSGGPSGQYF.

This rearrangement joins TRBV7-9 to TRBJ1-6; possibly TRBD1 for D (6 bases). V was pared by 2 bases and J by 10 bases, with 9 bases between. Germline V CDR1 and CDR2: SEHNR, FQNEAQ (reference sequence). The CDR3 is 13 residues long. CDR3 DNA: TGTGCCAGCAGCTTAAACAGGGACTCACCCCTCCACTTT. It yields the protein CASSLNRDSPLHF.